This note documents a single T cell receptor beta chain sequence. The germline gives CDR1 SGHDT, CDR2 YYEEEE. This CDR3 comprises 14 residues. J lost 7 bases, V lost 3 bases, and 5 bases had no gene match. This sample is drawn from a study of CD8 T cells in Susac syndrome. The authors reverse transcribed roughly 0.5 to 1 ug RNA with random hexamers. Amplification of TCR beta CDR3 used immunoSEQ multiplex PCR across 54 Vbeta and 13 Jbeta. TCRdb called the immunoSEQ multiplex PCR reads again in MiXCR, with one record for every CDR3 protein. The sample shows approximately 90,000 distinct CDR3 sequences, 80% to 95% of them seen only once. The CD8+ and CD4+ T cells were isolated magnetically using a negative isolation approach, whereas the TEMRA cells were enriched by FACS.

The specimen was CD8+ T cells from PBMCs. This chain joins TRBV5-6 and TRBJ1-5; 9 bases are a match to TRBD1. This receptor was obtained from a human donor in good health. The CDR3, as DNA: TGTGCCAGCAGCTGGGGGACAGGGAGGCAGCCCCAGCATTTT. Translation: CASSWGTGRQPQHF.